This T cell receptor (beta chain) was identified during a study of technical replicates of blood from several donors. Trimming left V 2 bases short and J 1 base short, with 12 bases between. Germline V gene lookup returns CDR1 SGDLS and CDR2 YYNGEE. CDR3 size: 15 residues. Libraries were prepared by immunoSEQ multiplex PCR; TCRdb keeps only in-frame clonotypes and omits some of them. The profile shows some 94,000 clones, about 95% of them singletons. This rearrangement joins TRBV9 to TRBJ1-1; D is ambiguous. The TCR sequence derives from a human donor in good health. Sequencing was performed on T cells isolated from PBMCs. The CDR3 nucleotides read TGTGCCAGCAGCGTTGGGCAAGGTCGGAACACTGAAGCTTTCTTT. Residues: CASSVGQGRNTEAFF.